Described below is a single TCR beta chain sequence and its context. Its antigen remains undetermined. Nothing much larger sits one base from this clone, and base qualities are not available. The germline V gene specifies SGHRS as CDR1 and YFSETQ as CDR2. The CDR3 spans 15 residues, from the cysteine through the phenylalanine. Only the CDR3 DNA is retained, 45 bases long and in frame from the first base. The V and J ends are trimmed by 4 bases and 0 bases, leaving 11 bases between them. This sample is part of a study of cytomegalovirus exposure and HLA in healthy donors (dated by TCRdb to 2017 to 2019). Looking at the study overall: According to an earlier analysis of several hundred of the donors, about 190 million T cells yielded 100 million or so unique TCR beta sequences and approximately 280 Gb of sequence data. An early release that covered 640 HLA-typed donors contained approximately 300 gigabases of sequencing data and tens of millions of unique TCR sequences. Of the roughly 400 genotyped donors, less than 85% were placed in the genetic ancestry cluster associated with self-reported Caucasian donors. The aim of the study was to test whether cataloging public T cell receptors could identify signatures of past pathogen exposure. The study profiled the T cell repertoires of about 720 subjects by immunosequencing and related them to cytomegalovirus serostatus. Besides the first cohort of roughly 640 subjects, a separate validation cohort made up of 120 different subjects was used. To predict cytomegalovirus infection status, the study combined high-throughput TCR immunosequencing, statistical association of individual TCRs with disease status, and machine learning. A later analysis re-examined previously published TCR beta repertoires from hundreds of donors and added high-resolution HLA genotyping to investigate patterns of TCR occurrence. In the later analysis, no new phenotypic data were used to find candidate immune exposures; instead, reliance was placed on TCR beta sequences and their occurrence across donors. An earlier analysis of several hundred of the donors applied high-throughput TCR beta sequencing to assess whether each TCR beta V gene segment acted as functional or pseudogenic. Donor age, sex, ethnicity and CMV serostatus were compiled together with the repertoire data. A later genetic analysis used genome-wide SNP genotypes for about 60% of the roughly 700 donors, treating that subset as a discovery cohort. All discovery cohort repertoires had been generated on a single sequencing platform. Class I and class II HLA loci were covered by the typing at four-digit resolution. Typing coverage varied by locus: roughly 629-630 donors for A, B, C, DRB1 and DQB1; roughly 560 for DQA1; more than 600 for DPA1; about 450 for DPB1. Roughly 5 DR-DQ haplotypes were handled as single units for association and clustering, since linkage in the cohort was strong. On average, about 240,000 unique TCR beta nucleotide sequences were sequenced per donor among roughly 430 genotyped donors of the cohort, with roughly 18% of those sequences being non-productive. The full study reports these points: A group of highly shared sequence variants was considered likely to be a technical artifact of the sequencing pipeline. A later analysis found that TCR association rates varied across HLA loci, with DRB1 alleles showing the most associated TCRs and HLA-C alleles the fewest. Broadly in line with IMGT annotations, most TCR beta V segments showed up in productive rearrangements about 87% or about 30% of the time in an earlier analysis of 450 to 750 of the donors. A few of the identified cytomegalovirus-associated TCR beta chains were confirmed in vitro to be specific for cytomegalovirus antigens. In a later analysis, HLA-associated TCR beta chains showed more clonal expansion and lower generation probabilities than non-associated chains that were equally common. Because the 87-base-pair reads could not distinguish some IMGT-functional V segments, including TRBV6-2 and TRBV6-3, those segments were excluded. In a later genetic analysis, a missense DCLRE1C variant was associated with V-gene and J-gene trimming of TCR beta chains, and the association was replicated in an independent cohort. A total of about 150 TCR beta chains were listed by the study as associated with cytomegalovirus. Most TCR sequences were observed very rarely across donors, whereas some public TCRs were present in many individuals. Immune exposure information for the cohort was limited to CMV serostatus. According to a later analysis, most CMV-associated TCR beta chains appeared to be HLA-restricted, and the HLA associations seemed to be driven largely by CMV exposure. At a false discovery rate of 0.05, a later analysis linked about 17,000 TCR beta sequences to specific HLA alleles. A later analysis reported that several top co-occurrence clusters appeared linked to parvovirus B19, influenza, CMV and Epstein-Barr virus. A further reported finding was that TCR beta sequences accurately predicted the HLA-A and HLA-B alleles for most subjects in the first cohort. Assigning TCR associations to individual alleles was difficult when HLA alleles, especially DR and DQ, strongly co-occurred. In a later genetic analysis, fewer N-insertions in productive TCRs were reported among donors in an Asian-associated ancestry cluster than the approximately 710-donor mean. The presence/absence analyses assumed that sequencing depth was roughly uniform across donors, and that assumption may not be true. Because some donors lacked HLA typing at each locus, the association tests relied only on the typed subset. It was suggested by the authors that the approach could potentially be generalized to other disease states and immunological phenotypes. Only TCR beta chains were sequenced in this cohort, and the absence of alpha or paired-chain data limited detectable features. Correlated functional status among segregating V segments might reflect linkage disequilibrium, but an unknown experimental factor could not be ruled out. The classifier was reported to diagnose cytomegalovirus status with high specificity and sensitivity in both the original and validation cohorts. About 17 rarely observed V segments, including chromosome 9 orphons, were excluded from the earlier analysis of about 610 of the donors because counts were too low.

The cohort comprised several hundred healthy bone marrow donors. At the time of sampling, all cohort members were nominally healthy, though unrecorded immune exposures were likely present. The donor tested CMV seronegative and was one of the 352 seronegative cohort members. A peripheral blood sample was collected from each donor, and TCR beta sequencing was performed on peripheral blood mononuclear cells. The Qiagen DNeasy Blood Extraction Kit was used to extract genomic DNA from the blood cell samples. Library preparation used the immunoSEQ multiplex PCR assay. A mixture of 60 forward primers for TCR Vbeta segments and 13 reverse primers for TCR Jbeta segments was used in the multiplex PCR. The CDR3 region of rearranged TCR beta genes was amplified from genomic DNA with a multiplex PCR assay. On the Illumina HiSeq System, the amplified TCR beta libraries were sequenced as 87-base-pair reads. For the original study's pipeline: Across the roughly 640 repertoires, a later analysis counted roughly 84 million unique TCR beta chains, 9 million to 14 million of which were shared by at least two donors. A nearest-neighbor algorithm error-corrected the raw reads and collapsed the reads into unique sequences, merging closely related sequences to remove PCR and sequencing errors. Alignment of CDR3 sequences to IMGT reference sequences was used to assign V, D and J gene segments. For a sequence to be retained, a match of at least six nucleotides to both a V gene segment and a J gene segment was required. A rearrangement was called productive if the CDR3 had no stop codons and remained in frame with V and J, and every other rearrangement was called non-productive. Following IMGT convention, CDR3 was defined as the stretch from the second conserved V-encoded cysteine up to the conserved J-encoded phenylalanine. The earlier analysis of 500 to 600 of the donors excluded sequences that lacked an unambiguous match to a single V gene segment. An earlier analysis of 587 of the donors classified V segments as functional when productive rearrangements were above 56.7% and as segregating when the standard deviation between donors was above 5%. To diagnose cytomegalovirus status from the catalog of TCR beta chain sequences, a statistical classification framework was built. V and J gene assignment, in a later analysis, came from comparing TCR nucleotide sequences with IMGT/GENE-DB human TR gene sequences. The TCRdist pipeline was used in a later analysis to assign CDR3 sequences and most-parsimonious VDJ recombination scenarios. A later analysis defined each TCR beta chain by its CDR3 amino acid sequence plus V-gene family, and excluded reads lacking a unique V-gene family. In a later analysis, 450 to 600 highly shared, low-generation-probability nucleotide sequences were removed to address suspected cross-contamination and a sequencing artifact. In a later analysis, a clonal expansion index was calculated for each public chain from normalized within-repertoire ranks of inferred template counts. Generation probabilities in a later analysis came from a VDJ recombination model fitted to out-of-frame rearrangements, and those results were checked against IGoR. A later analysis scored TCR-TCR, TCR-HLA and TCR-CMV co-occurrence with hypergeometric tests, applying a repertoire-size bias correction to TCR pairs. To estimate false discovery rates, a later analysis permuted the HLA or CMV assignments 20 times. A later analysis grouped co-occurring TCRs with DBSCAN, adding TCRdist sequence similarity when clustering within HLA-allele-positive subsets. Repertoires with fewer than 30,000 or more than 120,000 public chains, plus five repertoires with anomalous nucleotide sharing, were excluded from co-occurrence clustering. In TCRdb, the immuneACCESS table is reduced to in-frame sequences with V and J assigned. These tables do not hold every clone; where another copy was compared, an unresolved V gene accounts for under half, and the others remain unexplained. V, J and clone size were drawn from that table, and D and trimming were deduced from the DNA. This sample holds about 190,000 clones; about 86% were observed only once. Around 2.2% of the sample is in the top ten clones.

The receptor was isolated from a woman aged 25 to 39 in good health and CMV-seronegative. Sequenced: PBMCs. Recombination connected TRBV5-1 to TRBJ2-1; a confident D gene designation cannot be given. Read as DNA, the sequence is TGCGCCAGCAGCATCCAGGAAAGCTCCTACAATGAGCAGTTCTTC. It specifies CASSIQESSYNEQFF.